The present T cell receptor (beta chain) was sequenced within a study of T cells in tuberculosis. Profiled with immunoSEQ multiplex PCR; TCRdb holds only in-frame clones, not every one. The sample shows tens of thousands of clones, roughly 84% of them seen only once. Time point here: new active TB diagnosis, blood taken before or within 7 days of starting treatment. The specimen comprised PBMCs, sampled at tuberculosis diagnosis. The receptor was derived from an adult with tuberculosis.

Here the CDR3 reads CASMRRGETQYF. CDR3 bases: TGTGCCAGCATGCGAAGGGGAGAGACCCAGTACTTC. This chain connects TRBV25-1 to TRBJ2-5, with D tentatively TRBD1 (5 bases). This CDR3 comprises 12 residues. V lost 7 bases, J lost 4 bases, and 10 bases lay in between. From germline, CDR1 is MGHDK and CDR2 SYGVNS.